Listed below are T cell receptor beta chains from one sample, sequenced in a study of blood T cell repertoires in COVID-19. Profiled with immunoSEQ multiplex PCR; TCRdb holds only in-frame clones, not every one. The data show roughly 280,000 clones, around 84% seen once. The sample was peripheral blood. The receptors originated from an older woman with COVID-19, enrolled during active disease. CDR3s leave out the opening cysteine and the closing phenylalanine or tryptophan. Each record gives: J gene, V gene, clone size, CDR3 protein. Some rows have no size entry. The others give once, few or many, or a class for an expanded clone.

TRBJ1-3 | TRBV6-5 | - | ASSYRQGAGGNTIY
TRBJ2-3 | TRBV5-1 | - | ASSKNWDTQY
TRBJ2-7 | TRBV28 | - | ASSPLRYEQY
TRBJ2-1 | TRBV7-6 | - | ASSPGSWGYNEQF
TRBJ2-3 | TRBV12-5 | - | ASGLSLAGTGTDTQY
TRBJ1-3 | TRBV30 | - | AWSVGISGNTIY
TRBJ2-2 | TRBV7-9 | - | ASSFMTGELF
TRBJ2-7 | TRBV6-5 | few | ASSFSGAEQY
TRBJ2-2 | TRBV7-3 | - | ASSPARANTGELF
TRBJ1-5 | TRBV19 | - | ASSMVGAYQPQH
TRBJ2-1 | TRBV19 | - | ASSPRVAGGPGSNEQF
TRBJ2-7 | TRBV28 | once | ASSSPGTGGSIYEQY
TRBJ1-2 | TRBV5-5 | once | ASSLRDTHYGYT
TRBJ1-5 | TRBV30 | - | AWSRQTNQPQH
TRBJ1-1 | TRBV5-5 | few | ASSLHPGDTEAF
TRBJ1-4 | TRBV11-2 | - | ASSLADRGLAEQLF
TRBJ2-1 | TRBV5-6 | - | ASSLVRTSGHNEQF
TRBJ2-5 | TRBV20-1 | once | SASVGAPSQETQY
TRBJ2-1 | TRBV6-6 | - | ATTTDRTYNEQF
TRBJ2-3 | TRBV28 | - | ASSFPLLAGTDTQY
TRBJ1-1 | TRBV14 | - | ASSPTGTEAF
TRBJ1-5 | TRBV28 | - | ASSPSTGAIGEPQH
TRBJ2-7 | TRBV5-4 | - | ASSLYFGTGPYEQY
TRBJ1-1 | TRBV24-1 | - | ATQGTGGTEAF
TRBJ2-7 | TRBV6-1 | - | ASSEETGPNEQY
TRBJ2-3 | TRBV10-3 | - | AITQGGDGFDTQY
TRBJ1-1 | TRBV18 | few | ASSPLGTLGTEAF
TRBJ1-2 | TRBV30 | - | AWTPSMGGGYT
TRBJ1-1 | TRBV5-1 | - | TSSVLGGGAEAF
TRBJ2-7 | TRBV28 | - | ASSPNRRLVYEQY
TRBJ2-3 | TRBV10-3 | - | ATQDPGQGVNTQY
TRBJ2-3 | TRBV5-1 | once | ASSLGLSSVGTQY
TRBJ2-1 | TRBV5-5 | - | ASSLTIQQF
TRBJ1-2 | TRBV5-5 | many | ASSPRTGANYYGYT
TRBJ1-4 | TRBV3-1/TRBV3-2 | - | ASSQRGGAREKLF
TRBJ2-2 | TRBV5-1 | - | ASSLLAGASGELF
TRBJ2-7 | TRBV5-1 | - | ASSLRGGYEQY
TRBJ1-1 | TRBV5-1 | - | ASSTWTGVNTEAF
TRBJ2-7 | TRBV7-8 | - | ASSLASRYYEQY
TRBJ2-3 | TRBV24-1 | - | ATSGLGLAGVADTQY
TRBJ1-3 | TRBV9 | - | ASSAQGQRNSGNTIY
TRBJ2-7 | TRBV30 | - | AWSIVGTSRSNEQY
TRBJ2-1 | TRBV2 | - | ASSPTVAGDNEQF
TRBJ2-5 | TRBV3-1/TRBV3-2 | - | ASTRVARQGKETQY
TRBJ2-1 | TRBV24-1 | - | ATSDLTGPSYNEQF
TRBJ2-5 | TRBV18 | - | ASSPLGGTDQETQY
TRBJ2-4 | TRBV19 | - | ASSPWDRDQNIQY
TRBJ2-5 | TRBV10-3 | - | AISERGTSGSRRETQY
TRBJ2-1 | TRBV28 | - | ASSRIPGLAGVASYNEQF
TRBJ2-7 | TRBV15 | - | ATSRGEVAGANEQY
TRBJ1-2 | TRBV4-1 | - | ASSQDSTDYGYT
TRBJ2-5 | TRBV18 | - | ASSPPRGAGRSQETQY
TRBJ1-2 | TRBV28 | - | ASSLLGGADYGYT
TRBJ1-1 | TRBV11-2 | - | ASSLERGLNTEAF
TRBJ1-5 | TRBV28 | - | ASSSPDRGHNQPQH
TRBJ1-1 | TRBV21-1 | - | ASTKTRMNTEAF
TRBJ1-1 | TRBV6-5 | - | ASSYAGYTEAF
TRBJ2-3 | TRBV28 | - | ASSFGLAGADTQY
TRBJ2-1 | TRBV11-2 | - | ASSSTLAGKNNEQF